A single sample is the source of the 9 T cell receptor beta chains below, sequenced in a study of Graves' ophthalmopathy and Graves' hyperthyroidism. For repertoire sequencing, the TCR beta CDR3 regions were amplified from RNA transcripts. HTBI primers were used in a first-round RT-PCR, which preceded a second-round multiplex PCR. TCRdb re-called the multiplex PCR reads through MiXCR, storing one row per CDR3 protein. The table includes about 740,000 distinct CDR3 sequences, 40% detected once. The sample was peripheral blood. Receptors originate from an adult man with Graves' ophthalmopathy.

This clonotype was detected ten times or more. CDR3 nucleotide sequence: TGTGCCAGCAGCTTACTGACAAACTATGGCTACACCTTC. It yields the protein CASSLLTNYGYTF. This chain uses TRBV7-2 with TRBJ1-2; D is unresolved. Looked up from germline, CDR1 is SGHTA and CDR2 is FQGNSA. This CDR3 contains 13 residues. Trimming removed 2 bases at V and 2 bases at J, with 6 bases between.

This clonotype has a handful of counts. V usage is TRBV5-6 and J usage is TRBJ2-7; no clear D gene. The CDR3 loop spans 13 amino acids. Deletions cut 2 bases from V and 2 bases from J, with 8 bases between. Germline V CDR1 and CDR2: SGHDT, YYEEEE. The chain's CDR3 is CASSFSPTYEQYF. The CDR3 nucleotides are TGTGCCAGCAGCTTTTCGCCAACCTACGAGCAGTACTTC.

The chain has TRBV29-1 and TRBJ2-3, with 8 bases lining up with TRBD1. The CDR3 length is 11 residues. In germline, CDR1 is SQVTM, CDR2 ANQGSEA. The DNA for the CDR3 is TGCAGTTGGACAGGGACAGATACGCAGTATTTT. It is translated as CSWTGTDTQYF.

The V gene is TRBV7-9, the J gene TRBJ2-3; possibly TRBD1 for D (5 bases). Germline V gene lookup returns CDR1 SEHNR and CDR2 FQNEAQ (reference sequence). The CDR3 spans 14 residues. V was cut by 3 bases and J by 6 bases, with 13 bases left in between. CDR3 coding DNA: TGTGCCAGCAGCTTGGAAGGGGTGGGGGATACGCAGTATTTT. Protein sequence: CASSLEGVGDTQYF.

This clonotype was picked up a small number of times. This rearrangement joins TRBV19 to TRBJ2-6; no clear D gene. CDR3 size: 15 residues. Germline lookup yields CDR1 LNHDA and CDR2 SQIVND (reference sequence). V lost 7 bases, J lost 1 base, and 11 bases lay in between. The CDR3 protein is CASKGGGSGANVLTF. The CDR3 coding sequence is TGTGCCAGTAAAGGCGGTGGGTCTGGGGCCAACGTCCTGACTTTC.

This clonotype came up many times. The chain links TRBV10-3 to TRBJ2-7; D may be TRBD2 (6 bases). With 10 bases removed from V and 0 bases from J, the gap between germline ends came to 16 bases. The CDR3 runs to 14 residues. Germline assignment: CDR1 ENHRY and CDR2 SYGVKD. In nucleotides, the CDR3 is TGTGCCAGCCTAAGGGACGGGAGCTCCTACGAGCAGTACTTC. Its translation: CASLRDGSSYEQYF.

The chain combines TRBV6-5 with TRBJ1-4; D possibly corresponds to TRBD1 (5 bases). V gave up 5 bases and J gave up 0 bases, with 16 bases separating them. The germline V gene has CDR1 MNHEY and CDR2 SVGAGI. The CDR3 is 17 amino acids. CDR3 loop: CASSPRDRLATNEKLFF. In DNA form, the CDR3 reads TGTGCCAGCAGTCCACGGGACCGTCTTGCAACTAATGAAAAACTGTTTTTT.

This rearrangement joins TRBV28 to TRBJ2-7; 10 bases align to TRBD1. Looked up from germline, CDR1 is MDHEN and CDR2 is SYDVKM. Trimming at V came to 6 bases and at J to 4 bases, leaving 9 bases not matched to a gene. This CDR3 is 15 amino acids long. CDR3 bases: TGTGCCAGCAGCCCCCAGGGACAGGGGAAATACGAGCAGTACTTC. Its translation: CASSPQGQGKYEQYF.

This clonotype has a count of ten or more. The V and J genes are TRBV11-2 and TRBJ1-1; 9 bases fit TRBD1. The germline V gene has CDR1 SGHAT and CDR2 FQNNGV. Losses at the gene ends were 6 bases for V and 5 bases for J; bases not matched to a gene: 4. The CDR3 loop spans 13 amino acids. This CDR3 reads CASRGQGGTEAFF. The CDR3 bases are TGTGCCAGCAGGGGACAGGGTGGGACTGAAGCTTTCTTT. Using reference TRBV11-2 and TRBJ1-1 for the parts outside the CDR3, the full variable domain is EAGVAQSPRYKIIEKRQSVAFWCNPISGHATLYWYQQILGQGPKLLIQFQNNGVVDDSQLPKDRFSAERLKGVDSTLKIQPAKLEDSAVYLCASRGQGGTEAFFGQGTRLTVV.